Each of the 6 T cell receptor beta chains below was sequenced from the same sample in a study of cytomegalovirus exposure and HLA in healthy donors. PCR used 60 Vbeta primers and 13 Jbeta primers. Only in-frame clones appear in the TCRdb table, and some are missing; sequencing was by immunoSEQ multiplex PCR. In the table there are 150,000 to 180,000 clones, about 74% of which are singletons. Sequencing input: PBMCs. These receptor sequences come from a woman between 40 and 50 years old in good health and CMV-seronegative.

The chain joins TRBV19 to TRBJ2-7, with 9 nucleotides matching TRBD2. V lost 3 bases to trimming and J lost 6 bases; unmatched junction nucleotides: 9. The germline gives CDR1 LNHDA, CDR2 SQIVND (reference sequence). The CDR3 has 15 amino acids. The CDR3 reads CASSMVGGGAGEQYF. In DNA, the CDR3 is TGTGCCAGTAGTATGGTTGGCGGGGGGGCGGGCGAGCAGTACTTC.

The V gene is TRBV10-3, the J gene TRBJ2-1, with D tentatively TRBD2 (6 bases). Trimming pared 6 bases from V and 3 bases from J, leaving 9 bases between. The CDR3 runs 13 residues. Germline CDR1 and CDR2: ENHRY and SYGVKD. CDR3 sequence reads: CAISPGDYNEQFF. In DNA form, the CDR3 reads TGTGCCATCAGCCCGGGAGACTACAATGAGCAGTTCTTC.

This clone was counted only a few times. The chain links TRBV4-1 to TRBJ1-2, with 9 positions matching TRBD1. With 3 bases clipped from V and 4 bases from J, the junction kept 12 bases outside the gene matches. The CDR3 sequence is 17 residues long. Germline V gene data show CDR1 as MGHRA and CDR2 as YSYEKL. Written as DNA, the CDR3 is TGCGCCAGCAGCCAGGATACGAATACAGGGGGCGTCTATGGCTACACCTTC. Translated: CASSQDTNTGGVYGYTF.

This chain uses TRBV5-1 with TRBJ2-3; unclear D gene. Per the germline V gene, CDR1 is SGHRS and CDR2 is YFSETQ. The CDR3 extends over 14 amino acids. V was pared by 6 bases and J by 6 bases, with 17 bases between. CDR3 residues: CASTDARSTDTQYF. The CDR3 region has the DNA TGCGCCAGCACTGACGCGAGGTCCACGGATACGCAGTATTTT.

DNA of the CDR3: TGTGCCACCAGCTTATCCGGGACAGGGGTTCGAGTGCAGTACTTC. This sequence encodes CATSLSGTGVRVQYF. V gene TRBV15 combines with J gene TRBJ2-7; the match to TRBD1 covers 10 bases. The CDR3 spans 15 residues. With V trimmed by 5 bases and J by 9 bases, 13 bases remained unmatched. Germline loops: CDR1 LNHNV, CDR2 YYDKDF (reference sequence). The variable domain in full, completed from reference TRBV15 and TRBJ2-7, reads DAMVIQNPRYQVTQFGKPVTLSCSQTLNHNVMYWYQQKSSQAPKLLFHYYDKDFNNEADTPDNFQSRRPNTSFCFLDIRSPGLGDTAMYLCATSLSGTGVRVQYFGPGTRLTVT.

This chain joins TRBV5-1 and TRBJ2-1; no clear D gene. This CDR3 region has 16 residues. Trimming removed 0 bases from V and 0 bases from J, with 10 bases in between. Germline V CDR1 and CDR2: SGHRS, YFSETQ. The CDR3 DNA reads as TGCGCCAGCAGCTTGGGGTTACTGAGCTCCTACAATGAGCAGTTCTTC. Encoded protein: CASSLGLLSSYNEQFF.